This T cell receptor beta chain was sequenced in a study of T cells after yellow fever vaccination. Study-level points and caveats: By day 5 rather than day 15, the secondary response had peaked, though it was weaker. Re-detected after boosting: most primary clones, approximately 97% of CD4 and roughly 88% of CD8.

The TCR cDNA carried a universal primer site and UMIs from 5'RACE template switching. TCRdb called the 5' RACE reads again in MiXCR, with one record for every CDR3 protein. Among 600,000 to 750,000 distinct CDR3 sequences listed, more than 9% were seen once. The V gene's germline CDR1 is LNHDA and CDR2 SQIVND (reference sequence). This CDR3 is 15 amino acids long. As concerns this clonotype: Its antigen is unidentified.

The sequencing used PBMCs, collected on the day of the yellow fever booster vaccination. The receptor comes from a man aged 25-40 years who received the YFV17D yellow fever vaccine. The chain joins TRBV19 to TRBJ2-3, with 7 nucleotides matching TRBD2. CDR3 residues: CAVEGREGYTDTQYF. The CDR3 DNA reads TGTGCAGTCGAAGGAAGGGAGGGGTACACAGATACGCAGTATTTT.